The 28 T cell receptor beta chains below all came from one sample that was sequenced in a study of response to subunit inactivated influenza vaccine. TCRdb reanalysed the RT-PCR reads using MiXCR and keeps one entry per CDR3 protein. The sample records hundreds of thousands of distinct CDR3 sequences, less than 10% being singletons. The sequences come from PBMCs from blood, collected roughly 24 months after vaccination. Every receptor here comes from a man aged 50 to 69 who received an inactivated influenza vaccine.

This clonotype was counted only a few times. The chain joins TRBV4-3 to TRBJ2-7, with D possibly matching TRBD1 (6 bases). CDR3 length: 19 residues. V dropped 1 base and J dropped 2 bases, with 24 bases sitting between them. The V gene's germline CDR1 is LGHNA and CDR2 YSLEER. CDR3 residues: CASSQGYSNGTLGTYEQYF. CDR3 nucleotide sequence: TGCGCCAGCAGCCAAGGTTACTCGAATGGGACACTTGGAACCTACGAGCAGTACTTC.

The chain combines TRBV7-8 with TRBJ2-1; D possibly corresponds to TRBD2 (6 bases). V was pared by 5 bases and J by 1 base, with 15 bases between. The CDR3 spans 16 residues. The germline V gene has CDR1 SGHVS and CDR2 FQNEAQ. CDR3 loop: CASSINAGRSYNEQFF. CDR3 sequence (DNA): TGTGCCAGCAGCATAAACGCGGGGCGTTCCTACAATGAGCAGTTCTTC.

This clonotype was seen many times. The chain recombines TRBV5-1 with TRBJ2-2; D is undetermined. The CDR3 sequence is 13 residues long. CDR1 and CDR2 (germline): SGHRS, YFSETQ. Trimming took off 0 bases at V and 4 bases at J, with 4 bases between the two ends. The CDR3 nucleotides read TGCGCCAGCAGCTTGGCGTCCACCGGGGAGCTGTTTTTT. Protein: CASSLASTGELFF.

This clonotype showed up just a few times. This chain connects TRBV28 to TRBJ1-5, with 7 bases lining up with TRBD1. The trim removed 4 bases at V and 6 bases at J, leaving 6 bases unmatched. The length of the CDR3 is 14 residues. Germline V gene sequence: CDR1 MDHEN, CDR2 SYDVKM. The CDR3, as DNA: TGTGCCAGCAGTTCGGGACAGAGAAGTCAGCCCCAGCATTTT. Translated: CASSSGQRSQPQHF.

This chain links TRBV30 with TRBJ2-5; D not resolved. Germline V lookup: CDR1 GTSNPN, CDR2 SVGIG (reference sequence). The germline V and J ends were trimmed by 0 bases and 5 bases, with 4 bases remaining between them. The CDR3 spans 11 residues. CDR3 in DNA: TGTGCCTGGAGTGTTCTTGAGACCCAGTACTTC. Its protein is CAWSVLETQYF.

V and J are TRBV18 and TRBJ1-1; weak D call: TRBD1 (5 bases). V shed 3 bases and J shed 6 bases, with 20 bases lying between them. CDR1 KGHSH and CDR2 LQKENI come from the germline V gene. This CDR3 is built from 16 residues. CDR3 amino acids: CASSPPGLRKRAEAFF. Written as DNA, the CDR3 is TGTGCCAGCTCACCCCCGGGACTAAGGAAGAGGGCTGAAGCTTTCTTT. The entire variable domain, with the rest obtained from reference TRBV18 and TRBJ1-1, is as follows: NAGVMQNPRHLVRRRGQEARLRCSPMKGHSHVYWYRQLPEEGLKFMVYLQKENIIDESGMPKERFSAEFPKEGPSILRIQQVVRGDSAAYFCASSPPGLRKRAEAFFGQGTRLTVV.

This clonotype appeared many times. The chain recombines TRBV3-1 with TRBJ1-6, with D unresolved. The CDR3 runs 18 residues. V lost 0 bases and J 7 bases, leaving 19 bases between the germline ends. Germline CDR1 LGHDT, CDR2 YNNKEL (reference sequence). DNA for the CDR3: TGTGCCAGCAGCCAAGATACCCTAGACCCACGGCTAAATTCACCCCTCCACTTT. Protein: CASSQDTLDPRLNSPLHF.

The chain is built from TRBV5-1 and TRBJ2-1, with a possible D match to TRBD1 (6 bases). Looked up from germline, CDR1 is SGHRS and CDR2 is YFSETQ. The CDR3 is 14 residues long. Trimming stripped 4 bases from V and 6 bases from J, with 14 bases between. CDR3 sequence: CASSPNRVGNEQFF. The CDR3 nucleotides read TGCGCCAGCAGCCCGAACAGGGTAGGCAATGAGCAGTTCTTC.

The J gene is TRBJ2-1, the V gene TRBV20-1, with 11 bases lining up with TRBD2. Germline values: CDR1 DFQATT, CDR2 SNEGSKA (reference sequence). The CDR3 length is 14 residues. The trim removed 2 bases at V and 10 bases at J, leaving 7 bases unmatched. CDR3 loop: CSARLAGGAGEQFF. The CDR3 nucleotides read TGCAGTGCTAGACTAGCGGGAGGTGCTGGCGAGCAGTTCTTC.

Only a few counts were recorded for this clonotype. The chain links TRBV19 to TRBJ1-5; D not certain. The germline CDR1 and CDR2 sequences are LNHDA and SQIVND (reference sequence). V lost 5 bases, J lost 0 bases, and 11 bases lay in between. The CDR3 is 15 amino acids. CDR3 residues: CASSVTWGSNQPQHF. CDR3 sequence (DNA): TGTGCCAGTAGTGTGACCTGGGGTAGCAATCAGCCCCAGCATTTT.

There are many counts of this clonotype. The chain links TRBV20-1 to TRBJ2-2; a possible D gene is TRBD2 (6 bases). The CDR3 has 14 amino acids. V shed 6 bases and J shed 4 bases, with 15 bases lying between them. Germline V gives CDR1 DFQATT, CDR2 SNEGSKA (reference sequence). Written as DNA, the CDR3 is TGCAGTGCCGGAGCGGGCAGTGGCACCGGGGAGCTGTTTTTT. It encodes CSAGAGSGTGELFF.

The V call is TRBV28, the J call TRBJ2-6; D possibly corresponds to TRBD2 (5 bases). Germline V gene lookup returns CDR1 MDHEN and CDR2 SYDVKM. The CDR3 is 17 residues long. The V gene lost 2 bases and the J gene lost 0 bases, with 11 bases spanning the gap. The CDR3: CASSLSGVSSGANVLTF. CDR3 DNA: TGTGCCAGCAGTTTAAGCGGCGTCAGCTCTGGGGCCAACGTCCTGACTTTC.

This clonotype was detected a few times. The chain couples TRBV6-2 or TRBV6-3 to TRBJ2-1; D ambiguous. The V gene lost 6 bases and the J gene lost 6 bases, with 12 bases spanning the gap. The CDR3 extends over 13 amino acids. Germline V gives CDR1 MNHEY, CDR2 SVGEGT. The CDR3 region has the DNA TGTGCCAGCAGGGACCCAGCTAGCAATGAGCAGTTCTTC. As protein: CASRDPASNEQFF.

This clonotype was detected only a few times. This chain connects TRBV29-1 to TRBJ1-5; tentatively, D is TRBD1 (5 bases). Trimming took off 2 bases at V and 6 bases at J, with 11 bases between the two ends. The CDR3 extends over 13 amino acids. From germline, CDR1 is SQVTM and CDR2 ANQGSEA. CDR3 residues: CSVEMGGGQPQHF. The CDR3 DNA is TGCAGCGTTGAAATGGGGGGGGGTCAGCCCCAGCATTTT.

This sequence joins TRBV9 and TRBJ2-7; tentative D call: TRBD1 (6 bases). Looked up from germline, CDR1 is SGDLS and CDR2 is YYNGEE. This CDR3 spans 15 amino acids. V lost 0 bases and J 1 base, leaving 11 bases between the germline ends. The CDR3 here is CASSVGQGYSYEQYF. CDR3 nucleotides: TGTGCCAGCAGCGTAGGGCAGGGGTATTCCTACGAGCAGTACTTC.

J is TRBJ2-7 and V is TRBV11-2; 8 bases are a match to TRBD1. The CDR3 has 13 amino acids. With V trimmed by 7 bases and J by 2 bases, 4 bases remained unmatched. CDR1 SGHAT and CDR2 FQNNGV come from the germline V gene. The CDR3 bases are TGTGCCAGCACCTTGACAGGGGCCTACGAGCAGTACTTC. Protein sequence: CASTLTGAYEQYF. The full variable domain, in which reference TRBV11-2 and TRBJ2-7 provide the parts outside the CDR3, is EAGVAQSPRYKIIEKRQSVAFWCNPISGHATLYWYQQILGQGPKLLIQFQNNGVVDDSQLPKDRFSAERLKGVDSTLKIQPAKLEDSAVYLCASTLTGAYEQYFGPGTRLTVT.

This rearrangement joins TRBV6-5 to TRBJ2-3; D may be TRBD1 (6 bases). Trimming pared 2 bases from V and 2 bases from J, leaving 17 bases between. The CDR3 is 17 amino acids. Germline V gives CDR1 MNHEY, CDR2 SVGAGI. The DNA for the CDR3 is TGTGCCAGCAGTTACGAAAGGATGGGGGCCGACACAGATACGCAGTATTTT. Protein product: CASSYERMGADTDTQYF.

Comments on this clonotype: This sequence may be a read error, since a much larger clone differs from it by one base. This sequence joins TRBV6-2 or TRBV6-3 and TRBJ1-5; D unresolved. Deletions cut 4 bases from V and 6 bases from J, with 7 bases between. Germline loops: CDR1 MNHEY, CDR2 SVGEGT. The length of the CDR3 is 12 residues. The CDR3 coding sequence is TGTGCCAGCAGTTTCCAGAGTCAGCCCCAGCATTTT. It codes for CASSFQSQPQHF.

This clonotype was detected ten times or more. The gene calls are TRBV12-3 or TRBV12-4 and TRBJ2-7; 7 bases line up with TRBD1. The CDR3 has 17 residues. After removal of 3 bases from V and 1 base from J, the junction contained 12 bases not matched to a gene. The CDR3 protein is CASSFLNRGSFSYEQYF. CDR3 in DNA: TGTGCCAGCAGTTTTCTCAACAGGGGTTCCTTTTCCTACGAGCAGTACTTC.

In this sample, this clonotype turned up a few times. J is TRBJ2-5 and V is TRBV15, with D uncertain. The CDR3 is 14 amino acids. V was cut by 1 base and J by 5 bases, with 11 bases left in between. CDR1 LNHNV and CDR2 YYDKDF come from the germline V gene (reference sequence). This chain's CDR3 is CATSRATFRETQYF. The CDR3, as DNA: TGTGCCACCAGCAGAGCCACTTTTCGGGAGACCCAGTACTTC.

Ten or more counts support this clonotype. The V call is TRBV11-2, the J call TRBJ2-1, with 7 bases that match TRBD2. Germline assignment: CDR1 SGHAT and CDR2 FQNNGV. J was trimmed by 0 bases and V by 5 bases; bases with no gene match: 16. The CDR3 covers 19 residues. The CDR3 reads CASSPRDYLEVSSYNEQFF. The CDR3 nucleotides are TGTGCCAGCAGCCCCCGGGACTACCTAGAAGTTAGCTCCTACAATGAGCAGTTCTTC.

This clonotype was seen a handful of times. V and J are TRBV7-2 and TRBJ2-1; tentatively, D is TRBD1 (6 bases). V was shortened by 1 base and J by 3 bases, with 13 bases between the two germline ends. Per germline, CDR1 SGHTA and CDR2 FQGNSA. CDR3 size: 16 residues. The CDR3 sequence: CASSLGTGTNYNEQFF. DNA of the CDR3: TGTGCCAGCAGCTTAGGTACAGGGACAAACTACAATGAGCAGTTCTTC.

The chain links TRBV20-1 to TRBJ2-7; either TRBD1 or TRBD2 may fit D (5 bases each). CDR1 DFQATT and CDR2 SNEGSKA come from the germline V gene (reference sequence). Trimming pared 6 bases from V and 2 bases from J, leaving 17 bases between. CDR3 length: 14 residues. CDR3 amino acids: CSARSRDRAYEQYF. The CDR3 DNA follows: TGCAGTGCCAGGTCCCGGGACCGCGCCTACGAGCAGTACTTC.

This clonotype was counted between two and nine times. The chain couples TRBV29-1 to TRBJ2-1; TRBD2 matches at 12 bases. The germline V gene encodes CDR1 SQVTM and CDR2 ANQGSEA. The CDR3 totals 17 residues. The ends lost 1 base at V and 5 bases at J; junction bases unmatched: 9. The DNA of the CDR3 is TGCAGCGTTGAAGGTACCGGACTAGCGGGGACCCACAATGAGCAGTTCTTC. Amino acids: CSVEGTGLAGTHNEQFF.

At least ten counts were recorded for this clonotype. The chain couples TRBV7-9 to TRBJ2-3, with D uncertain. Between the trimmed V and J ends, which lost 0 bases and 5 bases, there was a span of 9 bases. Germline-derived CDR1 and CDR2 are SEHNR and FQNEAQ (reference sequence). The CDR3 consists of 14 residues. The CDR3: CASSLASNKDTQYF. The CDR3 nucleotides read TGTGCCAGCAGCTTAGCATCAAATAAAGATACGCAGTATTTT.

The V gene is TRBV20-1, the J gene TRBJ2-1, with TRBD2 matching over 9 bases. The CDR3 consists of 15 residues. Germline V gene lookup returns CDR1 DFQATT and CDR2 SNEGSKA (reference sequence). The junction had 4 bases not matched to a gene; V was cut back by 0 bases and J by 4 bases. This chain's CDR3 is CSARDRLAGYNEQFF. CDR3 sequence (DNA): TGCAGTGCTAGAGATAGGCTAGCGGGGTACAATGAGCAGTTCTTC.

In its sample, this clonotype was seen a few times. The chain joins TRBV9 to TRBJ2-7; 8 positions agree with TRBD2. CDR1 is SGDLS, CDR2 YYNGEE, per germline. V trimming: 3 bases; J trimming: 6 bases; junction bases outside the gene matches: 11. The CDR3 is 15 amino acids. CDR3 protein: CASSASQAGVVEQYF. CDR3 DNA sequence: TGTGCCAGCAGCGCCTCCCAAGCGGGAGTAGTCGAGCAGTACTTC.

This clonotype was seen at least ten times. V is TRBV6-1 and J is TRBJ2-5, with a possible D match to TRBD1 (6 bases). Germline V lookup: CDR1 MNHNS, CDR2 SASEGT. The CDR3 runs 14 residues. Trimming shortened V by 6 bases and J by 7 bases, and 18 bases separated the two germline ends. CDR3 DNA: TGTGCCAGCAGACAACGCAGGGGAGTTGGGACCCAGTACTTC. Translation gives CASRQRRGVGTQYF.